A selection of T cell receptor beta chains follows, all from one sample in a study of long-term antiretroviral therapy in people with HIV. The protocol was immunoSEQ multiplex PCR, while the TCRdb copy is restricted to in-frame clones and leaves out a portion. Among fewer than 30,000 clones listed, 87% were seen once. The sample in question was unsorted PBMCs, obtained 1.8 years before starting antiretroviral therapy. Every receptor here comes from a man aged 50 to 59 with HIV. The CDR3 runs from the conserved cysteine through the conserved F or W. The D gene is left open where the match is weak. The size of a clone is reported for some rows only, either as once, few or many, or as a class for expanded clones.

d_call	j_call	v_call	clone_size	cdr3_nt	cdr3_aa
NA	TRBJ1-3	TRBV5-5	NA	TGTGCCAGCAGCTTCGAAAGGGGAAGTGGGGGAAACACCATATATTTT	CASSFERGSGGNTIYF
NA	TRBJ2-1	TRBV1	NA	TGCACCAGCAGCCAAGAGAACGGGCCCGAGCAGTTCTTC	CTSSQENGPEQFF
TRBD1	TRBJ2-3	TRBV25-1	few	TGTGCCAGCAGCGAACGTGGGGACAGGGTGACAGATACGCAGTATTTT	CASSERGDRVTDTQYF
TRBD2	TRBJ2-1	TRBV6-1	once	TGTGCCAGCAGTGGGTTAGCGGGACCATCCTACAATGAGCAGTTCTTC	CASSGLAGPSYNEQFF
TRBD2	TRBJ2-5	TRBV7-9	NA	TGTGCCAGCGGTACTCTAGCGGTGCCCCAGTACTTC	CASGTLAVPQYF
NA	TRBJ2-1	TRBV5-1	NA	TGCGCCAGCAGCTTGGTCGAATACAATGAGCAGTTCTTC	CASSLVEYNEQFF
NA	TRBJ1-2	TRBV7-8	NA	TGTGCCAGCAGCACCGCACAGGGATACTATGGCTACACCTTC	CASSTAQGYYGYTF
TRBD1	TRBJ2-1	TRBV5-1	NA	TGCGCCAGCCCGCGGGACAGGTTGTACAATGAGCAGTTCTTC	CASPRDRLYNEQFF
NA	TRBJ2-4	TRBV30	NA	TGTGCCTGGAGTCCGAATTGGGGCATTCAGTACTTC	CAWSPNWGIQYF
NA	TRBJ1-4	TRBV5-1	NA	TGCGCCAGCAGCATAGACAGCCTTAATGAAAAACTGTTTTTT	CASSIDSLNEKLFF
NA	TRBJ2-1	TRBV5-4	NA	TGTGCCAGCAGCCGCCCCCTTGCCTCCCACAATGAGCAGTTCTTC	CASSRPLASHNEQFF
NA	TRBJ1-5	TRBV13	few	TGTGCCAGCAGCTATAGCAATCAGCCCCAGCATTTT	CASSYSNQPQHF
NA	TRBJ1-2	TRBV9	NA	TGTGCCAGCAGCTACAAACGGGGCAGTGGCTACACCTTC	CASSYKRGSGYTF
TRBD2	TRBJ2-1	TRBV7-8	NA	TGTGCCAGCAGCCTTACGGGACTAGCGATTTACAATGAGCAGTTCTTC	CASSLTGLAIYNEQFF
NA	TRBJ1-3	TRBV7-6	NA	TGTGCCAGCAGCTTAAACACAGGGTTAGGAAACACCATATATTTT	CASSLNTGLGNTIYF
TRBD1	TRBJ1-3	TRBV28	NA	TGTGCCAGCAGGGATCCGGGACAGGGGCCTGGAAACACCATATATTTT	CASRDPGQGPGNTIYF
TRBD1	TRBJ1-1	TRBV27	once	TGTGCCACCAAGGACAGGGGGCCTCACTTCTTT	CATKDRGPHFF
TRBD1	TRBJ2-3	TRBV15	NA	TGTGCCACCAGCACGGACAGGGGTAGCACAGATACGCAGTATTTT	CATSTDRGSTDTQYF
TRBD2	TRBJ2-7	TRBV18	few	TGTGCCAGCTCACCACCTAGCGGGATTATCCACGAGCAGTACTTC	CASSPPSGIIHEQYF
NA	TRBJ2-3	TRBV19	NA	TGTGCCAGTAGTATGACACTAGCACCTACGCAGTATTTT	CASSMTLAPTQYF
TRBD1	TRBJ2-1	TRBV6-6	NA	TGTGCCAGCAGTTACCCTAGACAGGGTATGAATGAGCAGTTCTTC	CASSYPRQGMNEQFF
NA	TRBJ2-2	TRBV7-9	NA	TGTGCCAGCAGCTTTTTCGGGACCTCCGGGGAGCTGTTTTTT	CASSFFGTSGELFF
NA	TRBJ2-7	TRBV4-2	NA	TGTGCCAGCAGCCAAGCCGGGACACGACTCTACGAGCAGTACTTC	CASSQAGTRLYEQYF
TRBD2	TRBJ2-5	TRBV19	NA	TGTGCCAGTAGTATTCGCTCGACTAGCGGGAGGACATATCAAGAGACCCAGTACTTC	CASSIRSTSGRTYQETQYF
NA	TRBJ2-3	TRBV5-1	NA	TGCGCCAGCAGCTTCTCAGGGGCAGATACGCAGTATTTT	CASSFSGADTQYF
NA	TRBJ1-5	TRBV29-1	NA	TGCAGCGTTGATAATGGGGGCGGTCAGCCCCAGCATTTT	CSVDNGGGQPQHF
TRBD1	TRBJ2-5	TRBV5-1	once	TGCGCCAGCAGCTTGGGCTTCGGGGGACAGGGACAAGAGACCCAGTACTTC	CASSLGFGGQGQETQYF
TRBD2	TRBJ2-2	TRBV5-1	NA	TGCGCCAGCAGTCTAGCGGGATCCACCGGGGAGCTGTTTTTT	CASSLAGSTGELFF
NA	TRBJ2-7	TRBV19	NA	TGTGCCAGTAGTATCCGTGTGACTCGCCAGCAGTACTTC	CASSIRVTRQQYF
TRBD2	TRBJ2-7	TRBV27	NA	TGTGCCAGCAGTTTATGGTCCCTAGCGGGGGAAGAGCAGTACTTC	CASSLWSLAGEEQYF
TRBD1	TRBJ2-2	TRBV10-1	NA	TGCGCCAGCAGTTCCACGGACAGGGACACCGGGGAGCTGTTTTTT	CASSSTDRDTGELFF
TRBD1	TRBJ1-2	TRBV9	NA	TGTGCCAGCAGCCCCCACCAGGGGGGGAACTATGGCTACACCTTC	CASSPHQGGNYGYTF
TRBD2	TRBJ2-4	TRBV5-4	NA	TGTGCCAGCAGCTTGGTCGTCGGCGGGGGAGGATATAACATTCAGTACTTC	CASSLVVGGGGYNIQYF
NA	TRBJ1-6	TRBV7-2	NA	TGTGCCAGCAAGGTGGGACAACAAAATTCACCCCTCCACTTT	CASKVGQQNSPLHF
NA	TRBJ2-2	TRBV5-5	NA	TGTGCCAGCAGCTTGGCGTTTTCCACCGGGGAGCTGTTTTTT	CASSLAFSTGELFF
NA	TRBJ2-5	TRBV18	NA	TGTGCCAGCTCACCACCGGGGCAGTACAGAGGGGAGACCCAGTACTTC	CASSPPGQYRGETQYF
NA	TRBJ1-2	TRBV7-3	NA	TGTGCCAGCAGCTTAACTCCGGGGGTAGGCTACACCTTC	CASSLTPGVGYTF
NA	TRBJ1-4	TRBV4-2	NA	TGTGCCAGCAGCCACAGGGGTGGGACTAATGAAAAACTGTTTTTT	CASSHRGGTNEKLFF
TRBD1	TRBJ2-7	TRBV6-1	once	TGTGCCAGCAGTAGACAGGGTATCTTCTACGAGCAGTACTTC	CASSRQGIFYEQYF
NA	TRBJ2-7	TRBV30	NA	TGTGCCTGGAGTGTAGTGGTCGAGCAGTACTTC	CAWSVVVEQYF
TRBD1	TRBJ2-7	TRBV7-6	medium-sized	TGTGCCAGCAGCTTATTGGGACAGGGTACGAGCGAGCAGTACTTC	CASSLLGQGTSEQYF
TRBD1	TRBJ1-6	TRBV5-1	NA	TGCGCCAGCAGGTTAGGGACAGGGGATAATTCACCCCTCCACTTT	CASRLGTGDNSPLHF
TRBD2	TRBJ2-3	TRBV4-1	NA	TGCGCCAGCAGCCAACTCCCTCGCGGCAGCGGGGGGGCCACAGATACGCAGTATTTT	CASSQLPRGSGGATDTQYF
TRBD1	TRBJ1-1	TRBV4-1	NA	TGCGCCAGCAGCCAACGTGGACAGGGTAGGATGAACACTGAAGCTTTCTTT	CASSQRGQGRMNTEAFF
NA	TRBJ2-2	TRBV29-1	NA	TGCAGCGTTACCGGGGGCGGGGAGCTGTTTTTT	CSVTGGGELFF
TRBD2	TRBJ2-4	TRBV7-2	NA	TGTGCCAGCAGGCCGGGGGGGGCCAAAAACATTCAGTACTTC	CASRPGGAKNIQYF
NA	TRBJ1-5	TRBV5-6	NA	TGTGCCAGCAGCTTTAGGGGAGGGGATCAGCCCCAGCATTTT	CASSFRGGDQPQHF
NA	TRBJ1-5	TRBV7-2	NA	TGTGCCAGCAGCCGCAATCAGGGTATAAGCAATCAGCCCCAGCATTTT	CASSRNQGISNQPQHF
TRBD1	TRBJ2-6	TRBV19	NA	TGTGCCAGTAGTAGACAGGGACCGGGGGCCAACGTCCTGACTTTC	CASSRQGPGANVLTF
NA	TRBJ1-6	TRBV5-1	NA	TGCGCCAGCAGCTTGGGGACCCAAAATTCACCCCTCCACTTT	CASSLGTQNSPLHF
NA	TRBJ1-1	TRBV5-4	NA	TGTGCCAGCAGCCCCTCTATTCACGGGGACACTGAAGCTTTCTTT	CASSPSIHGDTEAFF
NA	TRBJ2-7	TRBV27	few	TGTGCCAGCAGCCTCAGTGGAGAGCAGTACTTC	CASSLSGEQYF
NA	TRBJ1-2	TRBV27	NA	TGTGCCAGCAGTTTATTTCTTGGGGCAGGGAATGGCTACACCTTC	CASSLFLGAGNGYTF